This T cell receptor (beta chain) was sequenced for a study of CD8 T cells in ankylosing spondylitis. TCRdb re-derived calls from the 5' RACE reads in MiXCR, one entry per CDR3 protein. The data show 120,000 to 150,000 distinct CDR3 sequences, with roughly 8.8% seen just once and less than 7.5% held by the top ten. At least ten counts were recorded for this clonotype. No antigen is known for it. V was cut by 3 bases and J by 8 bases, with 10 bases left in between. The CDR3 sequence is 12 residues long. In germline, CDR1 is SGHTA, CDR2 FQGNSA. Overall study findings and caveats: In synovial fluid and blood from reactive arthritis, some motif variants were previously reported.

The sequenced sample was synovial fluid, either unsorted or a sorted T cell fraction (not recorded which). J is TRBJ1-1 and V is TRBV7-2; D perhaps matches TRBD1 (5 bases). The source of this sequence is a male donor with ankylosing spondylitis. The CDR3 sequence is CASSLAWGEAFF. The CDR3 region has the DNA TGTGCCAGCAGCTTGGCTTGGGGGGAAGCTTTCTTT.